This T cell receptor (beta chain) emerged from a study of metastatic and nonmetastatic thyroid tumors. TCRdb re-called clones from the PCR reads using MiXCR. This table holds roughly 34,000 clones, under 40% found once. Germline loops: CDR1 MNHEY, CDR2 SMNVEV (reference sequence). The length of the CDR3 is 12 residues. Trimming took 8 bases from V and 7 from J, leaving 14 bases between them. This clone was recorded a few times. All patients reached thyroid surgery having received no treatment beforehand. The sequenced material came from tumor tissue. The receptor was isolated from a female donor with papillary thyroid cancer or a benign thyroid nodule (not recorded which). Some clones in this sample may be carry-over from other donors' samples. The chain combines TRBV27 with TRBJ1-2; tentatively, D is TRBD1 (6 bases). CDR3 sequence: CASVARQVGYTF. The DNA for the CDR3 is TGTGCCAGCGTGGCTAGACAGGTTGGCTACACCTTC.